The TCR beta chain under discussion was sequenced for a study of technical replicates of blood from a few donors. Libraries were prepared by immunoSEQ multiplex PCR; TCRdb keeps only in-frame clonotypes and omits some of them. The sample lists approximately 49,000 clones, around nine tenths occurring once. The V gene's germline CDR1 is SGHDT and CDR2 YYEEEE. The CDR3 extends over 14 amino acids. Trimming cost V 0 bases and J 5 bases, with 6 bases left between them. This chain links TRBV5-6 with TRBJ1-6; D perhaps matches TRBD1 (6 bases). The source is a human donor in good health. Some clones in this sample may be carry-over from other donors' samples. Input material: PBMCs. The DNA for the CDR3 is TGTGCCAGCAGCTTGGGACAGGATAATTCACCCCTCCACTTT. Residues: CASSLGQDNSPLHF. Filled out from reference TRBV5-6 and TRBJ1-6, the complete variable domain reads DAGVTQSPTHLIKTRGQQVTLRCSPKSGHDTVSWYQQALGQGPQFIFQYYEEEERQRGNFPDRFSGHQFPNYSSELNVNALLLGDSALYLCASSLGQDNSPLHFGNGTRLTVT.